These 21 T cell receptor beta chains originate from one sample sequenced in a study of chemoradiotherapy in HPV16-positive cancers. The assay was immunoSEQ multiplex PCR, and TCRdb's table has in-frame clones only and misses some. The sample contains 9,500 or so clones, roughly 70% of which appear only once. This sample was taken from a patient who underwent chemoradiotherapy. The source is a human donor with HPV-associated anogenital cancer.

This clone was seen only a few times. The V and J genes are TRBV4-2 and TRBJ2-1; D remains unclear. Germline CDR1 reads LGHNA; CDR2 reads YNFKEQ. V dropped 0 bases and J dropped 4 bases, with 10 bases sitting between them. This CDR3 is 15 amino acids long. CDR3: CASSQDRTPYNEQFF. CDR3 bases: TGTGCCAGCAGCCAAGATCGGACGCCGTACAATGAGCAGTTCTTC.

The chain carries TRBV6-1 and TRBJ2-1; 9 bases fit TRBD2. J lost 6 bases, V lost 4 bases, and 10 bases had no gene match. The CDR3 is made up of 16 amino acids. The germline CDR1 and CDR2 sequences are MNHNS and SASEGT. The CDR3 spells CASSGATASGINEQFF. As DNA, the CDR3 is TGTGCCAGCAGTGGGGCTACGGCTAGCGGGATCAATGAGCAGTTCTTC.

J is TRBJ2-1 and V is TRBV28; TRBD1 matches 8 bases. The germline V gene encodes CDR1 MDHEN and CDR2 SYDVKM. V gave up 3 bases and J gave up 4 bases; unmatched junction bases: 5. CDR3 length equals 15 residues. CDR3 amino acids: CASSLPGGTYNEQFF. The CDR3 nucleotides read TGTGCCAGCAGTTTGCCAGGGGGCACGTACAATGAGCAGTTCTTC.

The chain links TRBV7-2 to TRBJ1-1, with TRBD1 identical over 8 bases. This CDR3 comprises 14 residues. Looked up from germline, CDR1 is SGHTA and CDR2 is FQGNSA. J lost 1 base, V lost 5 bases, and 3 bases had no gene match. The chain's CDR3 is CASSLDRGNTEAFF. The CDR3 DNA follows: TGTGCCAGCAGCCTAGACAGGGGGAACACTGAAGCTTTCTTT.

This clone was counted a few times. The genes are TRBV19 and TRBJ2-4; a weak D match, TRBD1 (8 bases). The CDR3 consists of 16 residues. Trimming shortened V by 3 bases and J by 4 bases, and 16 bases separated the two germline ends. Germline loops: CDR1 LNHDA, CDR2 SQIVND (reference sequence). The CDR3 coding sequence is TGTGCCAGTAGTATGGTAGGACAGGGAGGGAAAAACATTCAGTACTTC. Translated: CASSMVGQGGKNIQYF.

CDR3 nucleotides: TGCGCCAGCAGCTTGGTGGGCCAATCCGGGGATGAGCAGTTCTTC. It is translated as CASSLVGQSGDEQFF. V is TRBV5-1 and J is TRBJ2-1, with D perhaps matching TRBD2 (5 bases). Germline V CDR1 and CDR2: SGHRS, YFSETQ. This CDR3 is 15 amino acids long. Trimming left V 0 bases short and J 8 bases short, with 15 bases between.

The CDR3 loop is CASKGQGARNNEQFF. DNA for the CDR3: TGTGCCAGCAAGGGACAGGGGGCAAGGAACAATGAGCAGTTCTTC. The chain has TRBV6-1 and TRBJ2-1; 12 bases match TRBD1. The CDR3 runs 15 residues. Looked up from germline, CDR1 is MNHNS and CDR2 is SASEGT. V was clipped by 7 bases and J by 5 bases; unmatched bases: 6.

The V gene is TRBV15, the J gene TRBJ2-2; possible D gene TRBD1, 6 bases. Trimming left V 8 bases short and J 0 bases short, with 13 bases between. This CDR3 has 15 residues. Germline CDR1 is LNHNV and CDR2 is YYDKDF (reference sequence). This CDR3 is CATAPDSANTGELFF. In DNA, the CDR3 is TGTGCCACCGCTCCGGACAGCGCGAACACCGGGGAGCTGTTTTTT.

The J gene is TRBJ2-2, the V gene TRBV7-3; TRBD1 is a possible D gene (6 bases). This CDR3 contains 15 residues. Germline CDR1 reads SGHTA; CDR2 reads FQGTGA. V lost 2 bases and J 2 bases, leaving 9 bases between the germline ends. The CDR3 nucleotides are TGTGCCAGCAGCTTACAGGGGCCAAACACCGGGGAGCTGTTTTTT. This sequence encodes CASSLQGPNTGELFF.

This clone has a handful of counts. The chain employs TRBV21-1 and TRBJ2-7; no DNA check was done on the table's D call, TRBD2. TRBV21-1 is reported as a pseudogene. This CDR3 is built from 15 residues. The CDR3 spells CASPGGVRAPYEQYF. CDR3 nucleotides: TGTGCCAGCCCAGGAGGGGTAAGGGCACCCTACGAGCAGTACTTC.

This chain links TRBV7-9 with TRBJ1-1; D not certain. CDR1 and CDR2 (germline): SEHNR, FQNEAQ (reference sequence). The CDR3 is 14 residues long. The germline V and J ends were trimmed by 5 bases and 2 bases, with 12 bases remaining between them. As DNA, the CDR3 is TGTGCCAGCAGCCCCCCCCAAGTCAACACTGAAGCTTTCTTT. Protein: CASSPPQVNTEAFF.

V and J are TRBV14 and TRBJ2-1; 13 bases align to TRBD2. The germline gives CDR1 SGHDN, CDR2 FVKESK. Trimming cost V 4 bases and J 6 bases; bases outside gene matches: 6. The CDR3 is 16 amino acids. The CDR3 bases are TGTGCCAGCAGCCTACCTGGACTAGCGGGAGTCAATGAGCAGTTCTTC. As protein: CASSLPGLAGVNEQFF. The full variable domain, in which reference TRBV14 and TRBJ2-1 provide the parts outside the CDR3, is EAGVTQFPSHSVIEKGQTVTLRCDPISGHDNLYWYRRVMGKEIKFLLHFVKESKQDESGMPNNRFLAERTGGTYSTLKVQPAELEDSGVYFCASSLPGLAGVNEQFFGPGTRLTVL.

The chain joins TRBV28 to TRBJ2-7, with D unresolved. V lost 6 bases, J lost 4 bases, and 7 bases lay in between. CDR3 length: 11 residues. The germline V gene has CDR1 MDHEN and CDR2 SYDVKM. The CDR3 DNA follows: TGTGCCAGCAGGGCCGTGTACGAGCAGTACTTC. It encodes CASRAVYEQYF.

The chain links TRBV19 to TRBJ1-3; D is unresolved. The CDR3 runs 15 residues. V was trimmed by 6 bases and J by 0 bases, leaving 12 bases between them. Germline V gene data show CDR1 as LNHDA and CDR2 as SQIVND (reference sequence). The CDR3 DNA sequence: TGTGCCAGTAGAGGGCAGGATATCTCTGGAAACACCATATATTTT. Its translation: CASRGQDISGNTIYF.

This chain links TRBV28 with TRBJ2-1; D gene unclear. V dropped 3 bases and J dropped 2 bases, with 17 bases sitting between them. Germline-derived CDR1 and CDR2 are MDHEN and SYDVKM. This CDR3 has 17 residues. The CDR3 here is CASSFPAYPGPYNEQFF. CDR3 bases: TGTGCCAGCAGTTTTCCCGCATACCCCGGGCCCTACAATGAGCAGTTCTTC.

This sequence joins TRBV6-1 and TRBJ1-5; D is unclear. There are 11 residues in the CDR3. Germline lookup yields CDR1 MNHNS and CDR2 SASEGT. V was cut by 2 bases and J by 6 bases, with 2 bases left in between. CDR3 in amino acids: CASSESQPQHF. CDR3 coding DNA: TGTGCCAGCAGTGAATCTCAGCCCCAGCATTTT.

The chain links TRBV5-5 to TRBJ2-1; TRBD2 matches at 8 bases. This CDR3 region has 14 residues. The junction had 2 bases not matched to a gene; V was cut back by 0 bases and J by 6 bases. The germline gives CDR1 SGHKS, CDR2 YYEKEE (reference sequence). The CDR3 spells CASSLGLALNEQFF. CDR3 coding DNA: TGTGCCAGCAGCTTGGGACTAGCGCTCAATGAGCAGTTCTTC.

V usage is TRBV28 and J usage is TRBJ1-1; D unresolved. V shed 6 bases and J shed 0 bases, with 5 bases lying between them. Germline loops: CDR1 MDHEN, CDR2 SYDVKM. There are 12 residues in the CDR3. CDR3 coding DNA: TGTGCCAGCAGCCGGGTGAACACTGAAGCTTTCTTT. Amino acids: CASSRVNTEAFF. The full variable domain, in which reference TRBV28 and TRBJ1-1 provide the parts outside the CDR3, is DVKVTQSSRYLVKRTGEKVFLECVQDMDHENMFWYRQDPGLGLRLIYFSYDVKMKEKGDIPEGYSVSREKKERFSLILESASTNQTSMYLCASSRVNTEAFFGQGTRLTVV.

The V gene is TRBV11-2, the J gene TRBJ1-1; TRBD1 matches 7 bases. This CDR3 region has 17 residues. Germline values: CDR1 SGHAT, CDR2 FQNNGV. With 5 bases clipped from V and 1 base from J, the junction kept 13 bases outside the gene matches. The CDR3: CASSQNRLGQPNTEAFF. CDR3 DNA: TGTGCCAGCAGCCAAAACAGACTGGGACAGCCGAACACTGAAGCTTTCTTT.

This clone was picked up one time. The V and J genes are TRBV7-3 and TRBJ2-2; weak D call: TRBD1 (5 bases). V was shortened by 4 bases and J by 6 bases, with 9 bases between the two germline ends. Germline V gene lookup returns CDR1 SGHTA and CDR2 FQGTGA. This CDR3 spans 13 amino acids. CDR3 in amino acids: CASSSQGPGELFF. The CDR3 bases are TGTGCCAGCAGCTCCCAGGGTCCCGGGGAGCTGTTTTTT.

In this sample, this clone turned up a few times. The chain has TRBV2 and TRBJ2-2; D remains ambiguous. The V and J ends lost 5 bases and 7 bases respectively, with 2 bases between them. This CDR3 is 10 amino acids long. CDR1 and CDR2 from the germline V gene are SNHLY and FYNNEI. The CDR3 sequence is CASSRGELFF. DNA for the CDR3: TGTGCCAGCAGTCGCGGGGAGCTGTTTTTT.